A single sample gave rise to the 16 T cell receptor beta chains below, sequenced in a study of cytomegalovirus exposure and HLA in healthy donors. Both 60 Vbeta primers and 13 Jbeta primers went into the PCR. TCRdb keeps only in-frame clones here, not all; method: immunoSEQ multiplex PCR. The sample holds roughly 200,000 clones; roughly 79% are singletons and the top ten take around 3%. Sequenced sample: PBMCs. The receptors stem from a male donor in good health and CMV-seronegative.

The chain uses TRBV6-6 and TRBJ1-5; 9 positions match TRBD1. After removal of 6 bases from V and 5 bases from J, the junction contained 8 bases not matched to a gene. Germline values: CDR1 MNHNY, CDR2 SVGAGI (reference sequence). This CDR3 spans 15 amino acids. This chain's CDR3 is CASSLGTGRDQPQHF. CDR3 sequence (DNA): TGTGCCAGCAGCCTCGGGACAGGGAGGGATCAGCCCCAGCATTTT.

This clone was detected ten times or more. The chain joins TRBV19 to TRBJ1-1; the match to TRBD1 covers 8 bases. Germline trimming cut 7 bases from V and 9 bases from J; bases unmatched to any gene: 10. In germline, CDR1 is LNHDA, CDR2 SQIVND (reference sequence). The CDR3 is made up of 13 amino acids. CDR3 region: CASKERQGIKAFF. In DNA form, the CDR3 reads TGTGCCAGTAAGGAGAGACAGGGGATTAAAGCTTTCTTT.

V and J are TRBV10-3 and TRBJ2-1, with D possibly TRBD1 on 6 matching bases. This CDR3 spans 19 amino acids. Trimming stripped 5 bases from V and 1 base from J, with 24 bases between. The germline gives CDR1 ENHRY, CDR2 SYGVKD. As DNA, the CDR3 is TGTGCCATCAGTCTTTACGAAGTAAGGACAGTCTCTTCCTACAATGAGCAGTTCTTC. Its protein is CAISLYEVRTVSSYNEQFF.

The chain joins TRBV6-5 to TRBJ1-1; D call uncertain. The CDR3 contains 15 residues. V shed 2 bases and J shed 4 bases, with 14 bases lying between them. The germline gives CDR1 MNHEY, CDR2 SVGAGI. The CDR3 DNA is TGTGCCAGCAGTTACGATGTGGGAGGTAGCACTGAAGCTTTCTTT. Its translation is CASSYDVGGSTEAFF.

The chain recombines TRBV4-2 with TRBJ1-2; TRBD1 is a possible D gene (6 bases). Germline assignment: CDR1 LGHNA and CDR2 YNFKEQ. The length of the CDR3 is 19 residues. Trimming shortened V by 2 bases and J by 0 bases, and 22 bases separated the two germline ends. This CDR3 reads CASSQMGGARGGANYGYTF. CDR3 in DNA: TGTGCCAGCAGCCAAATGGGGGGGGCCCGCGGTGGAGCTAACTATGGCTACACCTTC.

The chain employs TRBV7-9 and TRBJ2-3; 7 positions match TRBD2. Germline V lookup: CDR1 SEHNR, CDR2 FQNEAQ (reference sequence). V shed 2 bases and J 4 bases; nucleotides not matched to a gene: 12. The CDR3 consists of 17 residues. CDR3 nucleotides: TGTGCCAGCAGCTTAAGTGGAGGGGTGGCGGGAGCAGATACGCAGTATTTT. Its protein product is CASSLSGGVAGADTQYF.

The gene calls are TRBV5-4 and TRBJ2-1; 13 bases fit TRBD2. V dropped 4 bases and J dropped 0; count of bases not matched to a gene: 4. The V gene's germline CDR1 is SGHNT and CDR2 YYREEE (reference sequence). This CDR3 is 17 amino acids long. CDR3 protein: CASSRGTSGNSYNEQFF. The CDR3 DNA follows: TGTGCCAGCAGCAGGGGGACTAGCGGGAACTCCTACAATGAGCAGTTCTTC.

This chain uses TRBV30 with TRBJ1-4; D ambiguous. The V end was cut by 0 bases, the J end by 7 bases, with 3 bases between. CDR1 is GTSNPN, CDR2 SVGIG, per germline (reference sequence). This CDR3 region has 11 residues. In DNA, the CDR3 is TGTGCCTGGAGTGTACTTGAAAAACTGTTTTTT. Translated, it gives CAWSVLEKLFF. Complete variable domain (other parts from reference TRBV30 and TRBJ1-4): SQTIHQWPATLVQPVGSPLSLECTVEGTSNPNLYWYRQAAGRGLQLLFYSVGIGQISSEVPQNLSASRPQDRQFILSSKKLLLSDSGFYLCAWSVLEKLFFGSGTQLSVL.

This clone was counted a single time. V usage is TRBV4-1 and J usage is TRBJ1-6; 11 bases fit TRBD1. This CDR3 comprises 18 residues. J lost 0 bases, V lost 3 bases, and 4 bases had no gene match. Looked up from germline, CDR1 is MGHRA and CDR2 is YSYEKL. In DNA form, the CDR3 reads TGCGCCAGCAGCCAGGACAGGGGGCTTGGCTCCTATAATTCACCCCTCCACTTT. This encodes CASSQDRGLGSYNSPLHF.

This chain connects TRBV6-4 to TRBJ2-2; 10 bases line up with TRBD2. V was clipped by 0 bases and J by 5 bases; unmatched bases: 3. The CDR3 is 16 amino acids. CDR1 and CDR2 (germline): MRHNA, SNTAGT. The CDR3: CASSDSASGRTGELFF. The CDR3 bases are TGTGCCAGCAGTGACTCAGCTAGCGGGAGAACCGGGGAGCTGTTTTTT.

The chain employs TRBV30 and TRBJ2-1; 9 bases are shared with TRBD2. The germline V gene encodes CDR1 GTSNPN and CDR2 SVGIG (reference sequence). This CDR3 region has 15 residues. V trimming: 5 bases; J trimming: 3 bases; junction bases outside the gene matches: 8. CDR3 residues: CAWGRGRGGYNEQFF. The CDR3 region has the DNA TGTGCCTGGGGGCGGGGGCGGGGGGGCTACAATGAGCAGTTCTTC.

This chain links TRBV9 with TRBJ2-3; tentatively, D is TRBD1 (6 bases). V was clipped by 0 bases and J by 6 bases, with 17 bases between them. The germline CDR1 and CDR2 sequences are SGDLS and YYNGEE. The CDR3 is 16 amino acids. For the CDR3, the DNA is TGTGCCAGCAGCGTAGGAGGTCCGGGACACCTTGATACGCAGTATTTT. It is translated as CASSVGGPGHLDTQYF.

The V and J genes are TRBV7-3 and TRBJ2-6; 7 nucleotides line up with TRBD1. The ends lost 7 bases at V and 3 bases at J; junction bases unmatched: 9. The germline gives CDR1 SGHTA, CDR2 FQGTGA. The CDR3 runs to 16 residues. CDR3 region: CASTTMDRFGANVLTF. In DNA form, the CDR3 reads TGTGCCAGCACCACGATGGACAGGTTTGGGGCCAACGTCCTGACTTTC.

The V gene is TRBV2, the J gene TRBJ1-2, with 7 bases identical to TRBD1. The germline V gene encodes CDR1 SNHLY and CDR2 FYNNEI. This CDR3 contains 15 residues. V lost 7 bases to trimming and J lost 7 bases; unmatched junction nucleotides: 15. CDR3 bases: TGTGCCAGCACCGCCCGTCCTCCCGGGACAGTTGGCTACACCTTC. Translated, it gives CASTARPPGTVGYTF.

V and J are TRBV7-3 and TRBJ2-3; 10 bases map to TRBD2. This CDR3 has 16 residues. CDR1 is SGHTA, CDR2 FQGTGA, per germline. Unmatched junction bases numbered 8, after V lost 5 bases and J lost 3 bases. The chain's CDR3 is CASSPEASGRTDTQYF. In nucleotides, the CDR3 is TGTGCCAGCAGCCCAGAGGCTAGCGGGAGAACAGATACGCAGTATTTT.

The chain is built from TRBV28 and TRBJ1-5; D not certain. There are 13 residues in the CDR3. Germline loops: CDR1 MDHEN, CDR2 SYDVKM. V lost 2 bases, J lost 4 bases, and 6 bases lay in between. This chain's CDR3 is CASSLEWNQPQHF. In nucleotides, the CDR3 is TGTGCCAGCAGTTTAGAGTGGAATCAGCCCCAGCATTTT.